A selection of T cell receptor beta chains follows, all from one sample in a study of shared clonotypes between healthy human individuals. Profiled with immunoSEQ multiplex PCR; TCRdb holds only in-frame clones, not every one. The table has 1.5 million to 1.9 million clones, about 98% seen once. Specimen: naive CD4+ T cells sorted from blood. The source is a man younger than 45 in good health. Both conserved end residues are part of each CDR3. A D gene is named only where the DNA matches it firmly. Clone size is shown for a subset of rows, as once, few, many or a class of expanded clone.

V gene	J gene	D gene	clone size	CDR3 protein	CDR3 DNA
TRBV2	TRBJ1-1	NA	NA	CASSDRIKGMNTEAFF	TGTGCCAGCAGTGACAGGATAAAGGGGATGAACACTGAAGCTTTCTTT
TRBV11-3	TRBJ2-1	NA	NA	CASSVADEQFF	TGTGCCAGCAGCGTTGCGGATGAGCAGTTCTTC
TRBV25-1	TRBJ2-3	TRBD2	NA	CASSEGLAGNTDTQYF	TGTGCCAGCAGTGAAGGACTAGCGGGAAACACAGATACGCAGTATTTT
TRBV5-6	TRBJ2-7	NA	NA	CASSLYGFHEQYF	TGTGCCAGCAGCTTGTACGGGTTCCACGAGCAGTACTTC
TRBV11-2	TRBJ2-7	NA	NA	CASSLAPGTYEQYF	TGTGCCAGCAGCTTAGCACCAGGGACCTACGAGCAGTACTTC
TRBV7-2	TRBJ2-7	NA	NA	CASSGGQGHKYEQYF	TGTGCCAGCAGCGGCGGGCAGGGCCACAAGTACGAGCAGTACTTC
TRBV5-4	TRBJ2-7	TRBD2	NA	CASSLDGISGIYEQYF	TGTGCCAGCAGCCTGGATGGGATTAGCGGGATCTACGAGCAGTACTTC
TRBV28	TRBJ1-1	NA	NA	CASSFPRYRDGVEAFF	TGTGCCAGCAGTTTTCCCCGATACCGGGACGGTGTTGAAGCTTTCTTT
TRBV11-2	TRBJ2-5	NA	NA	CASSPLGTQYF	TGTGCCAGCAGCCCCCTCGGGACCCAGTACTTC
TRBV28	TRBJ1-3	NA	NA	CATIAGAGIYLSGNTIYF	TGTGCCACAATAGCGGGGGCGGGCATTTACCTCTCTGGAAACACCATATATTTT
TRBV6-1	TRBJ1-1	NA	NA	CASSNALGAFF	TGTGCCAGCAGTAACGCCTTAGGAGCTTTCTTT
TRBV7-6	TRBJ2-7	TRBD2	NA	CASSLASSLAGVYEQYF	TGTGCCAGCAGCTTAGCGTCTTCCCTAGCGGGGGTCTACGAGCAGTACTTC
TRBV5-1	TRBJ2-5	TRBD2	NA	CASGPGLAGETQYF	TGCGCCAGCGGACCGGGACTAGCGGGAGAGACCCAGTACTTC
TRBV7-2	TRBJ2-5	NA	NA	CASSLYAVGTQYF	TGTGCCAGCAGCTTATACGCAGTAGGAACCCAGTACTTC
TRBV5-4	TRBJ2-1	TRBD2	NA	CASSLALGLAGPRSYNEQFF	TGTGCCAGCAGCTTGGCGTTGGGGCTAGCGGGCCCCCGTTCCTACAATGAGCAGTTCTTC
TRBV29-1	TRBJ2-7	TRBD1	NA	CSGRTGTYEQYF	TGCAGCGGGAGGACAGGGACCTACGAGCAGTACTTC
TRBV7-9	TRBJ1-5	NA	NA	CASNHRENQPQHF	TGTGCCAGCAACCACAGGGAGAATCAGCCCCAGCATTTT
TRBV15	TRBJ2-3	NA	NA	CATSRDRWGLTDTQYF	TGTGCCACCAGCAGAGATCGCTGGGGACTCACAGATACGCAGTATTTT
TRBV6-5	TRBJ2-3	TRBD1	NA	CASSYSDRGSTDTQYF	TGTGCCAGCAGTTACTCGGACAGGGGAAGCACAGATACGCAGTATTTT
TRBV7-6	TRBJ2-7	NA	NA	CASSVSSGAGTLIF	TGTGCCAGCAGCGTTAGTAGCGGCGCCGGGACTCTGATCTTC
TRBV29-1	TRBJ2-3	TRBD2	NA	CSVGLAGGTDTQYF	TGCAGCGTCGGACTAGCGGGGGGCACAGATACGCAGTATTTT
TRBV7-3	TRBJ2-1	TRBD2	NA	CASSLSGGPFNEQFF	TGTGCCAGCAGCTTATCGGGAGGGCCGTTCAATGAGCAGTTCTTC
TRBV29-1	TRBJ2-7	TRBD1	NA	CSVHRGGNEQYF	TGCAGCGTCCACAGGGGCGGTAACGAGCAGTACTTC
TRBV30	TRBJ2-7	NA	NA	CAWSSGWYEQYF	TGTGCCTGGAGCTCCGGTTGGTACGAGCAGTACTTC
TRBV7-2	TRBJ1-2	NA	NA	CASSLRANYGYTF	TGTGCCAGCAGCTTACGAGCTAACTATGGCTACACCTTC
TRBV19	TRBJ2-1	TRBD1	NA	CASSTGGFYNEQFF	TGTGCCAGTAGTACAGGGGGCTTCTACAATGAGCAGTTCTTC
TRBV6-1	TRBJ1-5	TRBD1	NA	CASSEARGLDQPQHF	TGTGCCAGCAGTGAAGCCAGGGGGTTGGATCAGCCCCAGCATTTT
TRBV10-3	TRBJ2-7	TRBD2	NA	CASTGTSADEQYF	TGTGCCTCGACCGGGACTAGCGCGGACGAGCAGTACTTC
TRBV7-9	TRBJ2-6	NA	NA	CASSSGANVLTF	TGTGCCAGCAGCTCTGGGGCCAACGTCCTGACTTTC
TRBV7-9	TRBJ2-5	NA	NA	CASSNWEEQTQYF	TGTGCCAGCAGTAACTGGGAAGAACAGACCCAGTACTTC
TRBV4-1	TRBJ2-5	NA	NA	CASSQGAWSGILETQYF	TGCGCCAGCAGCCAAGGCGCCTGGAGTGGTATACTAGAGACCCAGTACTTC
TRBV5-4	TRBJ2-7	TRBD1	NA	CASSTLQGTGSYEQYF	TGTGCCAGCAGCACGCTACAGGGGACAGGCTCCTACGAGCAGTACTTC
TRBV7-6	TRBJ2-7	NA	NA	CASSLAHTNYEQYF	TGTGCCAGCAGCTTAGCGCACACGAACTACGAGCAGTACTTC
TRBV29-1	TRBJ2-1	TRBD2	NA	CSVGSGLAKSSYNEQFF	TGCAGCGTTGGCTCGGGACTAGCAAAGAGCTCCTACAATGAGCAGTTCTTC
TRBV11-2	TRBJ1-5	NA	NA	CASSLDGGASNQPQHF	TGTGCCAGCAGCTTAGATGGTGGGGCGAGCAATCAGCCCCAGCATTTT
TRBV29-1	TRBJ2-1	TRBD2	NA	CSVGGTSGRGSIHNEQFF	TGCAGCGTTGGGGGGACTAGCGGGAGAGGTAGTATCCACAATGAGCAGTTCTTC
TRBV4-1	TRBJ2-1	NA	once	CASSYIQGGGEGQFF	TGCGCCAGCAGCTACATACAGGGAGGGGGGGAAGGGCAGTTCTTC
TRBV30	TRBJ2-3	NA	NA	CAWSVTAGGDTQYF	TGTGCCTGGAGTGTAACGGCCGGGGGAGATACGCAGTATTTT
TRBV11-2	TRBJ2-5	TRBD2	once	CASSLAFSRLAGLETQYF	TGTGCCAGCAGCTTAGCTTTTTCGAGACTAGCCGGTCTTGAGACCCAGTACTTC
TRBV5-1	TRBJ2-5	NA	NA	CASGRSMETQYF	TGCGCCAGTGGGAGGTCGATGGAGACCCAGTACTTC
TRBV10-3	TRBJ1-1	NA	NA	CAISESRSGNTEAFF	TGTGCCATCAGTGAGTCTAGGTCTGGGAACACTGAAGCTTTCTTT
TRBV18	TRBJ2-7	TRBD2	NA	CASSVREGVLGEQYF	TGTGCCAGCTCGGTCCGGGAGGGCGTATTGGGTGAGCAGTACTTC
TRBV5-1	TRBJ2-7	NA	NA	CASSQDNSYEQYF	TGCGCCAGCAGCCAGGACAACTCCTACGAGCAGTACTTC
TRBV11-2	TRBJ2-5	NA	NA	CASSLAGAETQYF	TGTGCCAGCAGCTTAGCGGGAGCAGAGACCCAGTACTTC
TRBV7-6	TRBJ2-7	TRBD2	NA	CASSSWGGENEQYF	TGTGCCAGCAGCTCTTGGGGGGGAGAGAACGAGCAGTACTTC
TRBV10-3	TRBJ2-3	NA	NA	CAISEADTQYF	TGTGCCATCAGTGAGGCAGATACGCAGTATTTT
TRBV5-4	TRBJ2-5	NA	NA	CASSQVGRGIQETQYF	TGTGCCAGCAGCCAAGTTGGCCGTGGCATCCAAGAGACCCAGTACTTC
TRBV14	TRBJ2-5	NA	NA	CASSQETWGRRPGETQYF	TGTGCCAGCAGCCAAGAGACCTGGGGGCGACGACCGGGGGAGACCCAGTACTTC
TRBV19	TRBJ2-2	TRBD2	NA	CASSGTSGMSGELFF	TGTGCCAGTAGTGGGACTAGCGGGATGTCCGGGGAGCTGTTTTTT
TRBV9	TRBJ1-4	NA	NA	CASSEGPLNEKLFF	TGTGCCAGCAGCGAGGGGCCCCTTAATGAAAAACTGTTTTTT
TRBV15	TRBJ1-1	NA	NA	CATSQGKNTEAFF	TGTGCCACCAGCCAGGGTAAAAACACTGAAGCTTTCTTT
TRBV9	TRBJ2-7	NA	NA	CASSDLVGEQYF	TGTGCCAGCTCAGACCTAGTGGGCGAGCAGTACTTC
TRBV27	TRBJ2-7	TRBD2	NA	CASRPGLAAYEQYF	TGTGCCAGCAGACCCGGACTAGCGGCTTACGAGCAGTACTTC
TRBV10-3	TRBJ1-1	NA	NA	CAISESGGRNTEAFF	TGTGCCATCAGTGAGTCGGGTGGACGGAACACTGAAGCTTTCTTT
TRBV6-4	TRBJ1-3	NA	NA	CASRRDSSSGNTIYF	TGTGCCAGCAGACGGGACTCAAGCTCTGGAAACACCATATATTTT
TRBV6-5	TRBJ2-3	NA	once	CASSESGHDTDTQYF	TGTGCCAGCAGCGAGAGCGGTCATGACACAGATACGCAGTATTTT
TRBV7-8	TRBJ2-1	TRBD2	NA	CASSSWAGGGNEQFF	TGTGCCAGCAGCTCTTGGGCGGGAGGGGGGAATGAGCAGTTCTTC
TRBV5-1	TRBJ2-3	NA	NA	CASITYPGADTQYF	TGCGCCAGCATCACCTATCCGGGGGCAGATACGCAGTATTTT